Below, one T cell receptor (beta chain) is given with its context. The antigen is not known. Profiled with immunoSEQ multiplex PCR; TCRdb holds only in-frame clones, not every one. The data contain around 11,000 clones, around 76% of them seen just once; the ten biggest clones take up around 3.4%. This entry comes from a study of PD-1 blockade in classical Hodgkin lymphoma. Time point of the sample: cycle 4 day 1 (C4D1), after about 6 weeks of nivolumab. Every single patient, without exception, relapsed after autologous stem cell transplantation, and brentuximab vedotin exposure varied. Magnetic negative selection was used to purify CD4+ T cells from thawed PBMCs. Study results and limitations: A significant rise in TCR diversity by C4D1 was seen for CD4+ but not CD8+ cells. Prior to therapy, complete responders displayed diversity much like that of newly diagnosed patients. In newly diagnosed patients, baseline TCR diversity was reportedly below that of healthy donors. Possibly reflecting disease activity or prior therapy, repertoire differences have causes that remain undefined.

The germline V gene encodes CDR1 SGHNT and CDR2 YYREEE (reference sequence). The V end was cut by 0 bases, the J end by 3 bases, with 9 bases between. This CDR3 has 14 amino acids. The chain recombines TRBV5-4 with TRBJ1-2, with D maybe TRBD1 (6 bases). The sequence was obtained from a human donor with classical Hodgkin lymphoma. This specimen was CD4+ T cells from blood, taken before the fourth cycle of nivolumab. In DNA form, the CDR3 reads TGTGCCAGCAGCTTGGTGGGGGCAGACTATGGCTACACCTTC. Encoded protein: CASSLVGADYGYTF.